A single sample is the source of the 21 T cell receptor beta chains below, sequenced in a study of molecular identifiers for immune sequencing clone quantification. In TCRdb, the PCR reads were re-called with MiXCR into one record per CDR3 protein. The sample has some 650,000 distinct CDR3 sequences, nearly 20% seen once. What was sequenced was naive CD8+ T cells from blood, with Jurkat cell RNA spiked in. Subset defined: FACS-sorted CD8+CD4-CCR7+CD45RA+ naive T cells. These receptors came from a human donor in good health. Some libraries in this study had Jurkat cell RNA spiked in.

This clonotype was counted many times. The J gene is TRBJ2-2, the V gene TRBV6-2 or TRBV6-3; D ambiguous. The CDR3 length is 18 residues. With 2 bases removed from V and 0 bases from J, the gap between germline ends came to 16 bases. Looked up from germline, CDR1 is MNHEY and CDR2 is SVGEGT. The CDR3: CASSYHFDSRSNTGELFF. DNA of the CDR3: TGTGCCAGCAGTTACCATTTTGATTCGCGATCGAACACCGGGGAGCTGTTTTTT.

This clonotype has a count of ten or more. The chain employs TRBV12-3 or TRBV12-4 and TRBJ2-1; 10 bases agree with TRBD2. The CDR3 extends over 15 amino acids. Trimming at V came to 6 bases and at J to 6 bases, leaving 8 bases not matched to a gene. The CDR3 nucleotides read TGTGCCAGCAGCCGGAGCGGGAGGGCGGGCAATGAGCAGTTCTTC. Its translation is CASSRSGRAGNEQFF.

This clonotype appeared many times. The chain links TRBV20-1 to TRBJ2-3; 9 nucleotides align to TRBD2. The CDR3 is made up of 16 amino acids. Germline CDR1 and CDR2: DFQATT and SNEGSKA (reference sequence). Germline trimming cut 2 bases from V and 3 bases from J; bases unmatched to any gene: 9. Here the CDR3 reads CSARSPGLAITDTQYF. Here the CDR3 DNA reads TGCAGTGCTAGAAGTCCGGGACTAGCTATAACAGATACGCAGTATTTT.

About this clonotype itself: Possible read error: a much larger clone is one base away. J is TRBJ1-1 and V is TRBV6-2 or TRBV6-3; D remains unclear. Trimming left V 5 bases short and J 5 bases short, with 12 bases between. In germline, CDR1 is MNHEY, CDR2 SVGEGT. The CDR3 contains 13 residues. The CDR3 loop reads CASSPQKRTEAFF. The DNA for the CDR3 is TGTGCCAGCAGTCCCCAGAAGAGGACTGAAGCTTTCTTT.

Comments on this clonotype: This may be a read error: a much more frequent sequence differs by one nucleotide. This chain uses TRBV7-9 with TRBJ2-3, with D tentatively TRBD1 (5 bases). CDR3 length equals 15 residues. CDR1 and CDR2 from the germline V gene are SEHNR and FQNEAQ (reference sequence). The CDR3 DNA sequence: TGTGTCAGCACCTTCGTGGGGCATGGCACAGATACGCAGTATTTT. Its translation is CVSTFVGHGTDTQYF.

As to this clonotype: Being one base from a much bigger clone, this may be a read error. In this CDR3 the conserved last residue, phenylalanine or tryptophan, is missing, so a read error is likely. The chain carries TRBV13 and TRBJ2-5; no reliable D call. This CDR3 has 13 residues. V lost 5 bases and J lost 0, with 7 bases in between. Germline V gives CDR1 PRHDT, CDR2 FYEKMQ (reference sequence). The CDR3 nucleotides read TGTGCCAGCAGCCCTATGAACCAAGAGACCCAGTACCTC. Protein: CASSPMNQETQYL.

The table lists this clonotype with many counts. The chain employs TRBV25-1 and TRBJ2-7; D may correspond to TRBD1 or TRBD2 (5 bases each). The CDR3 length is 16 residues. V was pared by 3 bases and J by 4 bases, with 19 bases between. Germline lookup yields CDR1 MGHDK and CDR2 SYGVNS. The CDR3 coding sequence is TGTGCCAGCAGTGATCCCACCGGGACGGCCGGGTACGAGCAGTACTTC. It is translated as CASSDPTGTAGYEQYF.

The chain couples TRBV12-3 or TRBV12-4 to TRBJ1-1, with D hard to call. The CDR3 loop spans 15 amino acids. The V end was cut by 3 bases, the J end by 2 bases, with 13 bases between. The CDR3: CASSLTLMTNTEAFF. The CDR3 DNA is TGTGCCAGCAGTTTGACGTTGATGACTAACACTGAAGCTTTCTTT.

This clonotype was seen many times. The V gene is TRBV6-5, the J gene TRBJ2-7; the D gene is possibly TRBD1 (5 bases). This CDR3 region has 13 residues. CDR1 is MNHEY, CDR2 SVGAGI, per germline. Trimming took 0 bases from V and 6 from J, leaving 9 bases between them. This CDR3 reads CASSYSLRGEQYF. The DNA of the CDR3 is TGTGCCAGCAGTTACTCCCTTAGGGGCGAGCAGTACTTC.

Notes on this clonotype: One base away lies a much larger clone, so this may be a sequencing read error. The rearrangement links TRBV19 to TRBJ2-7; 10 positions agree with TRBD2. There are 14 residues in the CDR3. Germline values: CDR1 LNHDA, CDR2 SQIVND (reference sequence). CDR3 loop: CASSMLAGENERYF. Written as DNA, the CDR3 is TGTGCCAGTAGTATGCTAGCGGGAGAAAACGAGCGGTACTTC.

There are many counts of this clonotype. The chain links TRBV11-2 to TRBJ2-3; tentative D call: TRBD1 (5 bases). There are 16 residues in the CDR3. Trimming stripped 2 bases from V and 0 bases from J, with 12 bases between. Germline V gene data show CDR1 as SGHAT and CDR2 as FQNNGV. CDR3 region: CASSLWTLDSTDTQYF. CDR3 in DNA: TGTGCCAGCAGCTTATGGACACTCGACAGCACAGATACGCAGTATTTT.

This clonotype was recorded many times. The CDR3 reads CASSPGPGGASNEKLFF. DNA of the CDR3: TGCGCCAGCAGCCCTGGTCCGGGGGGCGCGTCTAATGAAAAACTGTTTTTT. This rearrangement joins TRBV4-3 to TRBJ1-4; tentative D call: TRBD1 (6 bases). The germline gives CDR1 LGHNA, CDR2 YSLEER. The CDR3 spans 17 residues. Between the trimmed V and J ends, which lost 4 bases and 3 bases, there was a span of 18 bases.

This clonotype was detected many times. This chain uses TRBV20-1 with TRBJ2-2, with D possibly matching TRBD2 (6 bases). CDR1 is DFQATT and CDR2 is SNEGSKA in the germline V gene (reference sequence). Trimming shortened V by 2 bases and J by 3 bases, and 19 bases separated the two germline ends. The CDR3 runs 17 residues. CDR3 in amino acids: CSARIDRGSSYTGELFF. The CDR3 DNA follows: TGCAGTGCTAGAATCGATCGGGGGTCCTCCTACACCGGGGAGCTGTTTTTT.

This clonotype occurred many times. This chain connects TRBV5-1 to TRBJ1-1; D might be TRBD1 (5 bases). Germline V gives CDR1 SGHRS, CDR2 YFSETQ. Trimming left V 4 bases short and J 5 bases short, with 24 bases between. The CDR3 spans 17 residues. The CDR3 reads CASSTEPGAIGWTEAFF. CDR3 DNA sequence: TGCGCCAGCAGCACTGAACCCGGGGCGATTGGGTGGACTGAAGCTTTCTTT.

This clonotype was detected many times. The chain combines TRBV9 with TRBJ2-3, with 7 bases aligning to TRBD2. Trimming cost V 2 bases and J 3 bases; bases outside gene matches: 6. The CDR3 has 15 amino acids. The germline V gene encodes CDR1 SGDLS and CDR2 YYNGEE. The CDR3, as DNA: TGTGCCAGCAGCGTCGGACTAGGAGCTACAGATACGCAGTATTTT. It is translated as CASSVGLGATDTQYF.

This clonotype was detected only a few times. V usage is TRBV6-2 or TRBV6-3 and J usage is TRBJ2-3, with D uncertain. The germline CDR1 and CDR2 sequences are MNHEY and SVGEGT. V dropped 3 bases and J dropped 0 bases, with 10 bases sitting between them. This CDR3 is built from 15 residues. The CDR3 DNA sequence: TGTGCCAGCAGTTATGGCGACTCTAGCACAGATACGCAGTATTTT. It translates to CASSYGDSSTDTQYF.

This clonotype was picked up many times. CDR3 nucleotides: TGTGCCAGCAGCTTGTTACCTAACGCTGAAGCTTTCTTT. Protein: CASSLLPNAEAFF. The rearrangement joins TRBV7-9 to TRBJ1-1; no reliable D call. V lost 3 bases and J lost 6, with 11 bases in between. CDR3 length equals 13 residues. Germline loops: CDR1 SEHNR, CDR2 FQNEAQ (reference sequence).

This clonotype was recorded at least ten times. This sequence joins TRBV9 and TRBJ2-3; either TRBD1 or TRBD2 may fit D (6 bases each). V was pared by 4 bases and J by 2 bases, with 14 bases between. The CDR3 runs 15 residues. CDR1 SGDLS and CDR2 YYNGEE come from the germline V gene. The chain's CDR3 is CASSMGGRTTDTQYF. For the CDR3, the DNA is TGTGCCAGCAGCATGGGGGGCAGGACCACAGATACGCAGTATTTT.

This clonotype was recorded at least ten times. CDR3 residues: CASSPTVRRDTEAFF. The CDR3, as DNA: TGTGCCAGCAGTCCTACGGTCCGGAGGGACACTGAAGCTTTCTTT. The chain carries TRBV27 and TRBJ1-1; D not certain. Trimming stripped 5 bases from V and 3 bases from J, with 16 bases between. Germline CDR1 reads MNHEY; CDR2 reads SMNVEV (reference sequence). This CDR3 is 15 amino acids long.

This rearrangement joins TRBV4-3 to TRBJ1-2; no clear D. The CDR3 is 15 residues long. CDR1 is LGHNA, CDR2 YSLEER, per germline. With 0 bases removed from V and 8 bases from J, the gap between germline ends came to 16 bases. CDR3 coding DNA: TGCGCCAGCAGCCAAGATCGCGGAAACCTGTGGGGCTACACCTTC. Its translation: CASSQDRGNLWGYTF.

This clonotype was detected ten times or more. V usage is TRBV19 and J usage is TRBJ1-2, with unresolved D. The V end was cut by 7 bases, the J end by 6 bases, with 12 bases between. CDR3 length: 12 amino acids. Germline values: CDR1 LNHDA, CDR2 SQIVND (reference sequence). CDR3 residues: CASNPGGHGYTF. CDR3 nucleotide sequence: TGTGCCAGTAATCCAGGAGGCCATGGCTACACCTTC.